The TCR beta chain under discussion was sequenced for a study of Ad26.COV2.S vaccination and SARS-CoV-2 variants. There are 14 residues in the CDR3. The germline V and J ends were trimmed by 1 base and 1 base, with 7 bases remaining between them. Germline loops: CDR1 SGHAT, CDR2 FQNNGV. Some clones are missing from TCRdb's copy, which holds only in-frame ones; the method was immunoSEQ multiplex PCR. The sample shows 300,000 to 350,000 clones, around four fifths of them seen only once. Treatment given: roughly 19 received Ad26.COV2.S at low or high dose, single or two shots; 5 received placebo; per-sample allocation not given. The samples date from day 63 after the first vaccine or placebo injection.

The rearrangement links TRBV11-2 to TRBJ1-1; D ambiguous. The source was peripheral blood, collected in a trial of Ad26.COV2.S vaccine versus placebo. The origin of this receptor is a person between 18 and 59 years old who received the Ad26.COV2.S COVID-19 vaccine or a placebo. The DNA of the CDR3 is TGTGCCAGCAGCTTAGGGGGTAGGAACACTGAAGCTTTCTTT. It translates to CASSLGGRNTEAFF.